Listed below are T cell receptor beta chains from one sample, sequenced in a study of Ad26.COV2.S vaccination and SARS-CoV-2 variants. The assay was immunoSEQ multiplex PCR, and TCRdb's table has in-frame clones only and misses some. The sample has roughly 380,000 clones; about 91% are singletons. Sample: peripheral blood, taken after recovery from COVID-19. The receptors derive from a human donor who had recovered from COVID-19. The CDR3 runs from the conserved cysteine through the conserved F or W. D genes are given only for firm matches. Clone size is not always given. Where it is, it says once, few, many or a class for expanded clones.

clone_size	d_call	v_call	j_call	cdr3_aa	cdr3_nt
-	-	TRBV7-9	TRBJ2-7	CASRLNRHEQYF	TGTGCCAGCAGACTAAACAGGCACGAGCAGTACTTC
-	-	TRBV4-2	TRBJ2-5	CASSQEQGVGWETQYF	TGTGCCAGCAGCCAAGAACAGGGAGTGGGTTGGGAGACCCAGTACTTC
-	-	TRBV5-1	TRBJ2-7	CASSADGTYEQYF	TGCGCCAGCAGCGCGGACGGAACCTACGAGCAGTACTTC
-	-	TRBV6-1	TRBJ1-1	CASSEAGRGVTEAFF	TGTGCCAGCAGTGAAGCGGGGAGGGGGGTCACTGAAGCTTTCTTT
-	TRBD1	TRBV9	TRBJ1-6	CASSLRTGGNSPLHF	TGTGCCAGCAGCCTTAGGACAGGGGGGAATTCACCCCTCCACTTT
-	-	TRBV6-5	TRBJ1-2	CASSYSHTGGYTF	TGTGCCAGCAGTTACTCGCACACTGGTGGCTACACCTTC
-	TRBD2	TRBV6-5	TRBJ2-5	CASRLLAGGEETQYF	TGTGCCAGCAGGTTGCTAGCGGGGGGGGAAGAGACCCAGTACTTC
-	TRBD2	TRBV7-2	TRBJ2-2	CASSRRLAMNTGELFF	TGTGCCAGCAGTCGAAGACTAGCGATGAACACCGGGGAGCTGTTTTTT
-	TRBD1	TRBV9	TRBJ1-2	CASSVARGDRANYGYTF	TGTGCCAGCAGCGTAGCCCGGGGGGACAGAGCTAACTATGGCTACACCTTC
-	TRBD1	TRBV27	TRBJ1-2	CASSPDRAVGYTF	TGTGCCAGCAGCCCGGACAGGGCGGTAGGCTACACCTTC
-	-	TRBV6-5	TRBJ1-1	CASRVKTTGSTEAFF	TGTGCCAGCAGAGTAAAAACCACAGGGAGCACTGAAGCTTTCTTT
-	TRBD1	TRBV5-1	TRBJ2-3	CASSQGGGGTDTQYF	TGCGCCAGCAGCCAAGGGGGCGGTGGGACAGATACGCAGTATTTT
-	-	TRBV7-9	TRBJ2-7	CASSLGDRRQYEQYF	TGTGCCAGCAGCTTGGGAGACAGGCGACAATACGAGCAGTACTTC
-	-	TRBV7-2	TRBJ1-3	CASSLTESGNTIYF	TGTGCCAGCAGCTTAACAGAATCTGGAAACACCATATATTTT
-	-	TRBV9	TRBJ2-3	CASSVSSRGGTDTQYF	TGTGCCAGCAGCGTAAGTAGTCGGGGTGGCACAGATACGCAGTATTTT
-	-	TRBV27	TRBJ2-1	CASSLETGSYSYNEQFF	TGTGCCAGCAGTTTAGAAACAGGAAGTTACTCCTACAATGAGCAGTTCTTC
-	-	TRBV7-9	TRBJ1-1	CASRSQGVTEAFF	TGTGCCAGCAGGTCGCAGGGAGTAACTGAAGCTTTCTTT
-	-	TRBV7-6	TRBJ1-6	CASSLGGAGSNSPLHF	TGTGCCAGCAGCTTAGGCGGGGCAGGGAGCAATTCACCCCTCCACTTT
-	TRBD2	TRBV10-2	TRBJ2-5	CASCPATSGVETQYF	TGCGCCAGCTGCCCCGCGACTAGCGGGGTAGAGACCCAGTACTTC
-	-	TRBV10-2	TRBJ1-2	CASTAQLHNYGYTF	TGCGCCAGCACCGCGCAGCTGCACAACTATGGCTACACCTTC
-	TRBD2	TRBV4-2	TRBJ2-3	CASSQVDGGADTQYF	TGTGCCAGCAGCCAAGTGGACGGGGGGGCAGATACGCAGTATTTT
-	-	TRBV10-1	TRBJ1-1	CASSESGNTEAFF	TGCGCCAGCAGTGAATCAGGGAACACTGAAGCTTTCTTT
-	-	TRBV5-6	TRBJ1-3	CASSLGYSGNTIYF	TGTGCCAGCAGCTTGGGGTACTCTGGAAACACCATATATTTT
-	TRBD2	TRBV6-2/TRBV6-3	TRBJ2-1	CASSYAGGISYNEQFF	TGTGCCAGCAGTTACGCGGGGGGTATCTCCTACAATGAGCAGTTCTTC
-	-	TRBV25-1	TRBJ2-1	CASSVGRVKFF	TGTGCCAGCAGTGTAGGCAGGGTCAAGTTCTTC
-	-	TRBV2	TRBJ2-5	CASSPEILGQYF	TGTGCCAGCAGCCCAGAGATCCTGGGCCAGTACTTC
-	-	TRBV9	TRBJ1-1	CASSPGVPGGTEAFF	TGTGCCAGCAGCCCCGGGGTCCCGGGAGGCACTGAAGCTTTCTTT
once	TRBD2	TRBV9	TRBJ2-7	CASSVGGGLYEQYF	TGTGCCAGCAGCGTAGGCGGGGGACTTTACGAGCAGTACTTC
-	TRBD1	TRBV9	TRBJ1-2	CASSTNGQGTNGYTF	TGTGCCAGCAGCACTAACGGACAGGGGACAAATGGCTACACCTTC
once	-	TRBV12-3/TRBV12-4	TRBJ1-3	CASRASSGNTIYF	TGTGCCAGCAGGGCGTCATCTGGAAACACCATATATTTT
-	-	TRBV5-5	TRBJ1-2	CASSLLDNYGYTF	TGTGCCAGCAGCTTGTTAGATAACTATGGCTACACCTTC
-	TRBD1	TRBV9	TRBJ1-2	CASSSHRGNNYGYTF	TGTGCCAGCAGCTCGCACAGGGGAAATAACTATGGCTACACCTTC
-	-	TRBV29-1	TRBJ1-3	CSADPGVGNTIYF	TGCAGCGCCGACCCAGGGGTTGGAAACACCATATATTTT
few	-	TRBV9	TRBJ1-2	CASSEPPAYGYTF	TGTGCCAGCAGCGAACCTCCAGCCTATGGCTACACCTTC
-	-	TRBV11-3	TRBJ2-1	CASSLGAYNEQFF	TGTGCCAGCAGCTTGGGGGCTTACAATGAGCAGTTCTTC
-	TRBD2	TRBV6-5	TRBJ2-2	CASRLAGHTGELFF	TGTGCCAGCAGACTAGCGGGGCACACCGGGGAGCTGTTTTTT